This T cell receptor (beta chain) was sequenced during a study of OX40 agonist ivuxolimab in advanced cancers. Notes on the research overall: The costimulatory receptor OX40 (CD134) was targeted by ivuxolimab, a fully human IgG2 agonistic monoclonal antibody. Intravenous ivuxolimab was administered to patients every 2 weeks at six dose levels: 0.01, 0.1, 0.3, 1.5, 3 and 10 mg/kg. Of the roughly 52 dose-escalation patients, hepatocellular carcinoma was present in approximately 20, melanoma in approximately 15, renal cell carcinoma in 9 and head and neck cancer in 9. A male proportion of approximately 83% and a mean age of 60 years, ranging from roughly 23 to 85, were recorded for the dose-escalation cohort. Patients were allowed to have had prior anti-PD-1, anti-PD-L1 or anti-CTLA-4 therapy, and 40% to 45% of the dose-escalation patients had been treated with checkpoint inhibitors. Three dose-escalation patients achieved partial responses, one with hepatocellular carcinoma and two with cutaneous melanoma. Peripheral TCRbeta sequencing aimed to test whether ivuxolimab altered TCR sequence diversity and caused clonal T-cell expansion. The paper describes the monotherapy dose-escalation part (N of about 50 patients) of the phase I trial of ivuxolimab.

General conclusions and limits of the study: In partial responders in the 0.1-3.0 mg/kg groups, normalized peripheral clonal expansion was found to be among the lowest, especially among CD8+ T cells. Clonal expansion of both CD4+ and CD8+ blood T cells was observed from baseline to week 6 at doses 0.1 to 3.0 mg/kg. On average, CD8+ T cells showed more expanded clones than CD4+ T cells after ivuxolimab. Low levels of normalized T-cell clonal expansion were also shown by some nonresponding patients. The antigen specificity of the clonally expanded peripheral T cells was not determined.

Remarks on this clone: Its antigen has not been determined. Base-call qualities are not available, and no considerably larger clone is one nucleotide away.

For sequencing of the TCRbeta CDR3 region, genomic DNA was extracted from the sorted cells. The immunoSEQ Assay was used for sequencing of TCRbeta CDR3 regions. TCRdb took over this immuneACCESS table, retaining in-frame rearrangements with V and J assigned. Such tables are incomplete; in checked studies, under half of the missing clones stem from an unresolved V gene, and the remainder is unexplained. Here the sample has approximately 27,000 clones; around three quarters occur a single time. The leading ten clones occupy about 15% of the sample. The trial excluded patients who had a history of autoimmune disease or were on systemic immunosuppression. Peripheral blood for TCR sequencing was collected from all dose cohorts at baseline, on cycle 4 day 1, and on cycle 7 day 1. The samples were drawn from a first-in-human, open-label, multicenter phase I dose-escalation trial of ivuxolimab. The trial enrolled adults with locally advanced or metastatic head and neck squamous cell, hepatocellular, melanoma or renal cell carcinoma. Before TCR sequencing, CD4+ T cells and CD8+ T cells were sorted from peripheral blood as separate populations.

This specimen was CD4+ or CD8+ T cells sorted from blood, taken in a trial of the OX40 agonist ivuxolimab. The clonotype comes from an adult with an advanced solid tumor such as melanoma, head and neck, liver or kidney cancer.

The DNA sequence reads TGCGCCAGCAGCCTTCAACCGAGTAATTATGGCTACACCTTC. This encodes CASSLQPSNYGYTF. The chain is assembled from TRBV4-1 and TRBJ1-2; the D gene remains uncertain. The CDR3 has 14 amino acids, counting the end cysteine and phenylalanine. Of all the DNA, just the CDR3 is kept, 42 bases in frame from base 1. CDR1 and CDR2 are drawn from the germline V gene: MGHRA, YSYEKL. The V and J ends are trimmed by 4 bases and 5 bases, leaving 14 bases between them.